Below are 24 T cell receptor beta chains sequenced from a single sample in a study of blood T cell repertoires in COVID-19. This table comes from immunoSEQ multiplex PCR, and its TCRdb copy is limited to in-frame clones, with some not included. The data show roughly 120,000 clones, 75% to 90% seen once. Specimen: peripheral blood. The source is a young man with acute or convalescent COVID-19.

This chain joins TRBV9 and TRBJ1-1; 7 bases fit TRBD1. The CDR3 spans 14 residues. V shed 4 bases, J shed 0 bases, and the junction held 3 bases outside the gene matches. Germline V gene lookup returns CDR1 SGDLS and CDR2 YYNGEE. The CDR3 is CASSQGEMNTEAFF. CDR3 nucleotides: TGTGCCAGCAGCCAGGGGGAGATGAACACTGAAGCTTTCTTT.

This clone has a single count. V and J are TRBV11-2 and TRBJ1-1; a possible D gene is TRBD1 (5 bases). The CDR3 is made up of 14 amino acids. Germline-derived CDR1 and CDR2 are SGHAT and FQNNGV. Trimming stripped 1 base from V and 4 bases from J, with 10 bases between. As DNA, the CDR3 is TGTGCCAGCAGCTTAGTAGTCGGGGGCACTGAAGCTTTCTTT. Its translation: CASSLVVGGTEAFF.

This chain uses TRBV10-3 with TRBJ1-1, with D maybe TRBD1 (6 bases). This CDR3 is built from 13 residues. Germline CDR1 reads ENHRY; CDR2 reads SYGVKD. V was trimmed by 10 bases and J by 0 bases, leaving 12 bases between them. The DNA for the CDR3 is TGTGCCACCGAAGGGGACATGAACACTGAAGCTTTCTTT. This gives the protein CATEGDMNTEAFF.

There are a few counts of this clone. This chain joins TRBV29-1 and TRBJ2-3; 8 bases fit TRBD1. V shed 5 bases, J shed 0 bases, and the junction held 4 bases outside the gene matches. CDR3 size: 14 residues. The germline gives CDR1 SQVTM, CDR2 ANQGSEA. The CDR3 loop is CSVPRGQSTDTQYF. CDR3 DNA sequence: TGCAGCGTTCCCAGGGGGCAGAGCACAGATACGCAGTATTTT.

This chain joins TRBV7-3 and TRBJ1-2; 12 positions match TRBD1. V shed 3 bases and J 6 bases; nucleotides not matched to a gene: 5. CDR1 and CDR2 from the germline V gene are SGHTA and FQGTGA. CDR3 size: 15 residues. The CDR3 sequence is CASSLAGQGADGYTF. CDR3 coding DNA: TGTGCCAGCAGCTTGGCGGGACAGGGGGCTGATGGCTACACCTTC.

As concerns this clone: The CDR3 does not close with the conserved phenylalanine or tryptophan, likely indicating a read error. The rearrangement uses TRBV3-1 (or the pseudogene TRBV3-2) and TRBJ1-2; 12 bases agree with TRBD1. The germline V gene encodes CDR1 LGHDT and CDR2 YNNKEL (reference sequence). Trimming cost V 3 bases and J 7 bases; bases outside gene matches: 6. There are 15 residues in the CDR3. DNA for the CDR3: TGTGCCAGCAGCCACAGGGGGACAGGGGGCGTTGGCTACACCCTC. The encoded protein is CASSHRGTGGVGYTL.

The chain is built from TRBV4-2 and TRBJ2-3, with TRBD2 matching 10 bases. This CDR3 is built from 17 residues. The germline V gene has CDR1 LGHNA and CDR2 YNFKEQ. V shed 1 base, J shed 4 bases, and the junction held 8 bases outside the gene matches. The CDR3 sequence is CASSQGASGRAADTQYF. The CDR3 DNA sequence: TGTGCCAGCAGCCAAGGCGCCAGCGGGAGGGCGGCAGATACGCAGTATTTT.

V is TRBV6-2 or TRBV6-3 and J is TRBJ2-2, with D perhaps matching TRBD2 (5 bases). V lost 0 bases, J lost 1 base, and 6 bases lay in between. Germline lookup yields CDR1 MNHEY and CDR2 SVGEGT. This CDR3 has 15 amino acids. DNA of the CDR3: TGTGCCAGCAGTTACTCGGCGGGGAACACCGGGGAGCTGTTTTTT. Its translation is CASSYSAGNTGELFF.

The chain joins TRBV5-6 to TRBJ1-2; D possibly corresponds to TRBD1 (6 bases). The CDR3 loop spans 17 amino acids. The V and J ends lost 4 bases and 3 bases respectively, with 22 bases between them. The germline V gene has CDR1 SGHDT and CDR2 YYEEEE. The CDR3 nucleotides read TGTGCCAGCAGCATAGGGGGAGTTGTAGGATCGTACTATGGCTACACCTTC. Its translation: CASSIGGVVGSYYGYTF.

The chain links TRBV14 to TRBJ2-4, with D possibly being TRBD2 (6 bases). The germline V gene encodes CDR1 SGHDN and CDR2 FVKESK. The CDR3 is 16 residues long. Trimming stripped 4 bases from V and 0 bases from J, with 13 bases between. The CDR3 nucleotides are TGTGCCAGCAGCCCCCGGGGGTCCCTAGCCAAAAACATTCAGTACTTC. Protein sequence: CASSPRGSLAKNIQYF.

CDR3 DNA: TGTGCCTCTAACAGGGGGTTCTACGAGCAGTACTTC. Its translation is CASNRGFYEQYF. This chain links TRBV7-9 with TRBJ2-7; 8 nucleotides align to TRBD1. Germline CDR1 SEHNR, CDR2 FQNEAQ (reference sequence). Trimming removed 11 bases from V and 3 bases from J; junction bases left unmatched: 6. This CDR3 has 12 residues.

The gene calls are TRBV27 and TRBJ1-4; no reliable D call. The V gene's germline CDR1 is MNHEY and CDR2 SMNVEV (reference sequence). The length of the CDR3 is 15 residues. V was trimmed by 6 bases and J by 8 bases, leaving 19 bases between them. CDR3 nucleotides: TGTGCCAGCAGCAGGCGGGGATCTAAAGCCGAAAAACTGTTTTTT. The encoded protein is CASSRRGSKAEKLFF.

V gene TRBV7-2 combines with J gene TRBJ1-2; D uncertain. Germline V CDR1 and CDR2: SGHTA, FQGNSA. The length of the CDR3 is 14 residues. V was clipped by 7 bases and J by 7 bases, with 19 bases between them. This CDR3 is CASIFEGRRAGYTF. The CDR3 bases are TGTGCCAGCATATTCGAAGGAAGGAGGGCTGGCTACACCTTC.

The chain couples TRBV10-3 to TRBJ2-3; 14 positions match TRBD2. Germline CDR1 ENHRY, CDR2 SYGVKD. V was clipped by 4 bases and J by 6 bases; unmatched bases: 6. This CDR3 comprises 16 residues. CDR3: CAISAKTSGGADTQYF. The DNA for the CDR3 is TGTGCCATCAGTGCAAAGACTAGCGGGGGGGCCGATACGCAGTATTTT.

This clone appeared once. The rearrangement uses TRBV7-3 and TRBJ1-2; TRBD1 aligns across 7 bases. The CDR3 runs to 15 residues. The V gene end was trimmed by 5 bases and the J gene end by 7 bases; junction bases not matched to a gene: 13. The germline gives CDR1 SGHTA, CDR2 FQGTGA. The CDR3 reads CASSLTSGTATGYTF. CDR3 DNA: TGTGCCAGCAGCCTGACGTCCGGGACAGCGACTGGCTACACCTTC.

This clone was seen only once. The chain carries TRBV29-1 and TRBJ1-3; D remains unclear. V lost 0 bases and J 4 bases, leaving 10 bases between the germline ends. This CDR3 contains 14 residues. Germline lookup yields CDR1 SQVTM and CDR2 ANQGSEA. The CDR3 DNA is TGCAGCGTTGAAGATTTTACGGGGGGAAACACCATATATTTT. As protein: CSVEDFTGGNTIYF.

The chain recombines TRBV28 with TRBJ1-1; a possible D gene is TRBD1 (5 bases). Looked up from germline, CDR1 is MDHEN and CDR2 is SYDVKM. The CDR3 totals 14 residues. V was cut by 6 bases and J by 1 base, with 12 bases left in between. The CDR3 loop is CASRSGWGNTEAFF. The DNA for the CDR3 is TGTGCCAGCAGGTCAGGGTGGGGGAACACTGAAGCTTTCTTT.

The chain has TRBV7-2 and TRBJ2-3; 8 positions match TRBD2. This CDR3 has 16 residues. V lost 1 base and J lost 0; bases outside the gene matches: 3. The germline CDR1 and CDR2 sequences are SGHTA and FQGNSA. For the CDR3, the DNA is TGTGCCAGCAGCTTAGTTAGCGGGATGAGCACAGATACGCAGTATTTT. This codes for CASSLVSGMSTDTQYF.

The chain carries TRBV6-2 or TRBV6-3 and TRBJ1-5; D gene uncertain. The germline V gene encodes CDR1 MNHEY and CDR2 SVGEGT. V lost 6 bases and J 4 bases, leaving 10 bases between the germline ends. The CDR3 has 13 residues. DNA for the CDR3: TGTGCCAGCAGCCTCCGGGAGAATCAGCCCCAGCATTTT. This sequence encodes CASSLRENQPQHF.

The chain links TRBV3-1 (or the pseudogene TRBV3-2) to TRBJ2-4, with 7 bases identical to TRBD2. From germline, CDR1 is LGHDT and CDR2 YNNKEL (reference sequence). The CDR3 has 15 residues. With 2 bases clipped from V and 1 base from J, the junction kept 2 bases outside the gene matches. The CDR3 DNA sequence: TGTGCCAGCAGCCAACTCGGGGGGGCCAAAAACATTCAGTACTTC. Protein sequence: CASSQLGGAKNIQYF.

By proportion, this clone is medium-sized. The same CDR3 can be traced to other DNA sequences in this sample. This chain joins TRBV7-9 and TRBJ1-3, with 9 bases aligning to TRBD1. Germline trimming cut 5 bases from V and 0 bases from J; bases unmatched to any gene: 2. Germline CDR1 SEHNR, CDR2 FQNEAQ (reference sequence). There are 15 residues in the CDR3. This chain's CDR3 is CASSKQGASGNTIYF. As DNA, the CDR3 is TGTGCCAGCAGCAAACAGGGGGCCTCTGGAAACACCATATATTTT.

This chain uses TRBV28 with TRBJ1-2; D unclear. CDR3 length equals 13 residues. V lost 7 bases and J 1 base, leaving 10 bases between the germline ends. Germline values: CDR1 MDHEN, CDR2 SYDVKM. The CDR3 sequence is CASTQDNNYGYTF. The CDR3 bases are TGTGCCAGCACCCAAGACAATAACTATGGCTACACCTTC.

This clone was observed a few times. This chain links TRBV5-1 with TRBJ1-1; TRBD1 is a possible D gene (6 bases). This CDR3 has 14 amino acids. Germline V CDR1 and CDR2: SGHRS, YFSETQ. V lost 0 bases and J 1 base, leaving 7 bases between the germline ends. The CDR3 loop reads CASSLETGNTEAFF. CDR3 DNA sequence: TGCGCCAGCAGCTTGGAGACAGGGAACACTGAAGCTTTCTTT.

The V and J genes are TRBV9 and TRBJ1-3, with D perhaps matching TRBD1 (5 bases). V dropped 0 bases and J dropped 4 bases, with 11 bases sitting between them. Germline V gives CDR1 SGDLS, CDR2 YYNGEE. This CDR3 region has 15 residues. CDR3 protein: CASSVVGASGNTIYF. The CDR3 coding sequence is TGTGCCAGCAGCGTAGTTGGGGCGTCCGGAAACACCATATATTTT.